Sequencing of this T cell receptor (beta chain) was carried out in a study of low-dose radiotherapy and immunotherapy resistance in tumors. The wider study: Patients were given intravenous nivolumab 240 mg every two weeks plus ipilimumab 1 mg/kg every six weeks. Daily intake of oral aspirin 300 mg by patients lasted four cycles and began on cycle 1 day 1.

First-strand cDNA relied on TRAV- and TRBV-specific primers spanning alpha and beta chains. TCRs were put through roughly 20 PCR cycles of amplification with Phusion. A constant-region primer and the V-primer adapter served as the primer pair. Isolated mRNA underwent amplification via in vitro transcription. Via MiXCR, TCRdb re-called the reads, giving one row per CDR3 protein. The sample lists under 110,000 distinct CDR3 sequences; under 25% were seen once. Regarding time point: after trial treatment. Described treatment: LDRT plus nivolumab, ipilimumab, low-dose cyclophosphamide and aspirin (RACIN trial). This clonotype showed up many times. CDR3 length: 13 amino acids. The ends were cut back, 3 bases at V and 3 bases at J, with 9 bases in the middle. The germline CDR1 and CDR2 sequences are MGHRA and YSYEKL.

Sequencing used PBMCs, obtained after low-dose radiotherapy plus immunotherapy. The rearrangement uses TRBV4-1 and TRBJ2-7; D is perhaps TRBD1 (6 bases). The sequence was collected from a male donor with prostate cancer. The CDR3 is CASSQDRNYEQYF. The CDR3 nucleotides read TGCGCCAGCAGCCAGGACAGAAACTACGAGCAGTACTTC.